These T cell receptor beta chains were read from a single sample in a study of blood T cell repertoires in COVID-19. Measured with immunoSEQ multiplex PCR; TCRdb has only the in-frame clones, and not every one. The repertoire holds 200,000 to 250,000 clones, with nearly 90% as singletons. The sequenced material came from PBMCs or T cells enriched from blood (not recorded which). These receptors were collected from a man aged 25-45 years who had been exposed to COVID-19. Both conserved end residues are part of each CDR3. Fields, in order: clone size, J gene, D gene, V gene, CDR3 protein, CDR3 DNA. A D gene is named only where the DNA matches it firmly. Clone size is not always given. Where it is, it says once, few, many or a class for expanded clones.

clone_size: NA; j_call: TRBJ2-1; d_call: TRBD2; v_call: TRBV10-2; cdr3_aa: CATGERLAGEQFF; cdr3_nt: TGCGCCACGGGGGAGAGACTAGCTGGCGAGCAGTTCTTC
clone_size: NA; j_call: TRBJ1-3; d_call: NA; v_call: TRBV15; cdr3_aa: CATSTRAAGNTIYF; cdr3_nt: TGTGCCACCAGCACCCGTGCGGCAGGAAACACCATATATTTT
clone_size: NA; j_call: TRBJ1-5; d_call: NA; v_call: TRBV2; cdr3_aa: CASSEALGGGRQPQHF; cdr3_nt: TGTGCCAGCAGTGAAGCGCTTGGGGGAGGACGCCAGCCCCAGCATTTT
clone_size: NA; j_call: TRBJ1-6; d_call: TRBD1; v_call: TRBV7-6; cdr3_aa: CASSRQGRNSPLHF; cdr3_nt: TGTGCCAGCAGCCGACAGGGTCGGAATTCACCCCTCCACTTT
clone_size: NA; j_call: TRBJ2-2; d_call: TRBD1; v_call: TRBV14; cdr3_aa: CASSLWTGGRNTGELFF; cdr3_nt: TGTGCCAGCAGCCTCTGGACAGGGGGCAGGAACACCGGGGAGCTGTTTTTT
clone_size: once; j_call: TRBJ2-7; d_call: TRBD1; v_call: TRBV18; cdr3_aa: CASSPVSQGASNEQYF; cdr3_nt: TGTGCCAGCTCACCAGTGAGTCAGGGGGCGTCTAACGAGCAGTACTTC
clone_size: NA; j_call: TRBJ2-2; d_call: TRBD2; v_call: TRBV18; cdr3_aa: CASSPTAGATNTGELFF; cdr3_nt: TGTGCCAGCTCACCAACAGCGGGGGCGACGAACACCGGGGAGCTGTTTTTT
clone_size: NA; j_call: TRBJ2-3; d_call: TRBD1; v_call: TRBV27; cdr3_aa: CASSLYGTGETDTQYF; cdr3_nt: TGTGCCAGCAGTTTATACGGGACAGGGGAGACAGATACGCAGTATTTT
clone_size: NA; j_call: TRBJ2-1; d_call: NA; v_call: TRBV5-1; cdr3_aa: CASKRSEGYNEQFF; cdr3_nt: TGCGCCAGCAAACGTAGCGAAGGCTACAATGAGCAGTTCTTC
clone_size: once; j_call: TRBJ1-5; d_call: NA; v_call: TRBV27; cdr3_aa: CASSFGRGGNQPQHF; cdr3_nt: TGTGCCAGCAGTTTTGGGAGGGGTGGCAATCAGCCCCAGCATTTT
clone_size: NA; j_call: TRBJ2-1; d_call: NA; v_call: TRBV5-4; cdr3_aa: CASSPILGDEQFF; cdr3_nt: TGTGCCAGCAGCCCCATTCTCGGGGATGAGCAGTTCTTC
clone_size: NA; j_call: TRBJ2-5; d_call: NA; v_call: TRBV4-1; cdr3_aa: CASRKYNGARETQYF; cdr3_nt: TGCGCCAGCAGGAAGTATAACGGTGCACGGGAGACCCAGTACTTC
clone_size: NA; j_call: TRBJ1-1; d_call: TRBD1; v_call: TRBV2; cdr3_aa: CASSSHRDRAFF; cdr3_nt: TGTGCCAGCAGTTCACATCGGGACAGGGCTTTCTTT
clone_size: NA; j_call: TRBJ1-5; d_call: NA; v_call: TRBV30; cdr3_aa: CAWSDPGVLANQPQHF; cdr3_nt: TGTGCCTGGAGTGACCCAGGGGTCTTGGCCAATCAGCCCCAGCATTTT
clone_size: few; j_call: TRBJ1-5; d_call: NA; v_call: TRBV7-8; cdr3_aa: CASSLSRVWNQPQHF; cdr3_nt: TGTGCCAGCAGCTTATCCAGGGTATGGAATCAGCCCCAGCATTTT
clone_size: NA; j_call: TRBJ1-1; d_call: NA; v_call: TRBV19; cdr3_aa: CASSIEQQGQTEAFF; cdr3_nt: TGTGCCAGTAGTATAGAGCAACAGGGTCAAACTGAAGCTTTCTTT